This T cell receptor beta chain was recorded in a study of early T cells in non-severe SARS-CoV-2 infection (dated by TCRdb to 2020 to 2023). Describing the broader study: TCR sequencing used bulk RNA from unsorted whole blood, so alpha and beta chains could not be paired. General study outcomes and caveats: Matching against VDJdb was skewed toward anti-spike CD8 responses, likely underestimated virus-specific expansions, and missed private and CD4 specificities.

Receptor amplification or capture employed 5' RACE. TCRdb names NextSeq 500 as the instrument used. Unique molecular identifiers were attached to individual cDNA molecules in the TCR library protocol so that sequencing error and PCR bias could be corrected. Both TCR alpha and beta chains were sequenced, and tight co-correlation was observed between alpha and beta sequence abundances in each sample. On the authors' methods: Decombinator V4 was used to perform V gene, J gene and CDR3 annotation of TCR sequences. TCRs were defined as expanded if a significant change between any two time points was detected under a Poisson model with p below 0.0001. TCR abundances were normalised to the total number of TCRs sequenced per sample and expressed as counts per million. TRAV1-2 paired with TRAJ12, TRAJ20 or TRAJ33 defined MAIT TCRs, while TRAV10 paired with TRAJ18 defined iNKT TCRs. VDJdb, accessed 1 November 2021, was searched for CMV, EBV and SARS-CoV-2 annotated TCRs, excluding TCRs annotated for multiple antigens. The raw public data were reprocessed by TCRdb itself: fastp quality trimming at Q25, MiXCR clonotype calling, in-frame beta chains only. Every entry covers one CDR3 protein and lists the most common genes and DNA from its rows. It is TCRdb's table, rather than the study itself, that gives the V and J calls and clone size. Here the sample has around 81,000 distinct CDR3 sequences; 13% to 15% occur a single time. Roughly 11% of the sample is taken by the ten largest.

For this clonotype: No antigen is known for it. No much larger clone is present one base from it, and per-base qualities are unavailable.

CDR3 length: 10 amino acids, cysteine to phenylalanine. The only DNA kept is the CDR3, 30 bases in frame from the first base. Sequences DFQATT (CDR1) and SNEGSKA (CDR2) are obtained from the germline V gene (reference sequence). This was a case-control study nested in a cohort of healthcare workers in London, UK, who had nasopharyngeal swab PCR tests and blood samples taken every week. Between 23 and 31 March 2020, the week of the UK lockdown, healthcare workers were enrolled and then followed up weekly for as long as 16 weeks. The chain links TRBV20-1 with TRBJ1-1, with an unclear D gene assignment. This sequence originates from an adult who was a healthcare worker with PCR-confirmed SARS-CoV-2 infection or an uninfected control (not recorded which). Sequenced input: whole blood. This receptor has the CDR3 CRAYRNEAFF. The DNA is as follows: TGCAGAGCTTACCGAAACGAGGCTTTCTTT.